This T cell receptor beta chain came from a study of OX40 agonist ivuxolimab in advanced cancers. In the study overall: The drug used for patients, ivuxolimab, was an agonistic anti-OX40 (CD134) antibody. Three patients showed partial responses: one hepatocellular carcinoma and two cutaneous melanoma cases. Study results and limitations: Within 6 weeks, CD4+ and CD8+ blood T cells expanded clonally at 0.1 to 3.0 mg/kg.

Samples were taken at baseline and on day 1 of cycles 4 and 7. Some clones are missing from TCRdb's copy, which holds only in-frame ones; the method was immunoSEQ multiplex PCR. The profile shows 25,000 to 30,000 clones, more than 65% of them singletons. About this clone itself: Its target is not known.

The clonotype originates from an adult with an advanced solid tumor such as melanoma, head and neck, liver or kidney cancer. Material: CD4+ or CD8+ T cells sorted from blood, obtained in a trial of the OX40 agonist ivuxolimab.

The CDR3: CASSGLDIGYTF. The CDR3 DNA sequence: TGTGCCAGCAGCGGACTTGACATCGGCTACACCTTC. The V gene is TRBV9, the J gene TRBJ1-2; D uncertain. Germline V gene data show CDR1 as SGDLS and CDR2 as YYNGEE. V was cut by 3 bases and J by 8 bases, with 11 bases left in between. The CDR3 consists of 12 residues.